This T cell receptor (beta chain) was sequenced during a study of somatic mutations in cytotoxic T cells in rheumatoid arthritis. Overall study results and limits: A significant difference in CD8+ T-cell clonality was not found between rheumatoid arthritis patients and age-matched healthy controls.

Germline CDR1 MNHNY, CDR2 SVGAGI (reference sequence). Trimming took 5 bases from V and 3 from J; bases not matched to a gene: 3. The CDR3 extends over 14 amino acids. Concerning this clone itself: As yet, its antigen is unknown.

CD4+ and CD8+ cells were isolated by positive magnetic bead selection, with purity checked by flow cytometry. Method: immunoSEQ multiplex PCR; TCRdb's copy keeps in-frame clones and lacks some. The data show approximately 7,000 clones, with around 79% seen just once and approximately 35% held by the top ten. Sequencing was performed on CD8+ T cells sorted from blood. The sequence was collected from a woman aged 55-70 years in good health. The rearrangement joins TRBV6-6 to TRBJ2-7; 11 bases agree with TRBD2. The CDR3 reads CASSLAGGHYEQYF. In nucleotides, the CDR3 is TGTGCCAGCAGTCTAGCGGGAGGACACTACGAGCAGTACTTC.